This is a list of T cell receptor beta chains from one sample in a study of T cell changes during pregnancy in multiple sclerosis. Produced via immunoSEQ multiplex PCR; TCRdb's table is partial and in-frame only. The top ten clones hold around 0.66% of a sample with tens of thousands of clones, over 80% of them seen once. Sequencing used CD4+ T cells from peripheral blood mononuclear cells, obtained after pregnancy. The source of these receptors is a female donor with multiple sclerosis, enrolled in a pregnancy study. CDR3s include the opening cysteine and the closing phenylalanine or tryptophan. D genes are given only for firm matches. Expanded clones get a size class; other rows say once, few or many, or leave the size out.

clone_size: -; j_call: TRBJ1-1; d_call: -; v_call: TRBV7-3; cdr3_aa: CASSLLSTGTEAFF; cdr3_nt: TGTGCCAGCAGCTTACTCTCTACGGGCACTGAAGCTTTCTTT
clone_size: -; j_call: TRBJ1-5; d_call: -; v_call: TRBV27; cdr3_aa: CASSRRDSNQPQHF; cdr3_nt: TGTGCCAGCAGTCGGCGGGATAGCAATCAGCCCCAGCATTTT
clone_size: -; j_call: TRBJ1-1; d_call: -; v_call: TRBV7-9; cdr3_aa: CASSFYGGETEAFF; cdr3_nt: TGTGCCAGCAGCTTTTACGGGGGGGAGACTGAAGCTTTCTTT
clone_size: -; j_call: TRBJ1-5; d_call: -; v_call: TRBV9; cdr3_aa: CASSVEGRQPQHF; cdr3_nt: TGTGCCAGCAGCGTTGAGGGGAGGCAGCCCCAGCATTTT
clone_size: -; j_call: TRBJ1-2; d_call: TRBD1; v_call: TRBV7-9; cdr3_aa: CASNVRDSYGYTF; cdr3_nt: TGTGCCAGCAACGTACGGGACAGCTATGGCTACACCTTC
clone_size: -; j_call: TRBJ2-6; d_call: TRBD2; v_call: TRBV5-1; cdr3_aa: CASSREGSGANVLTF; cdr3_nt: TGCGCCAGCAGTAGGGAGGGGTCTGGGGCCAACGTCCTGACTTTC
clone_size: -; j_call: TRBJ1-1; d_call: -; v_call: TRBV18; cdr3_aa: CASSPGQRGTEAFF; cdr3_nt: TGTGCCAGCTCCCCTGGACAGCGCGGCACTGAAGCTTTCTTT
clone_size: -; j_call: TRBJ1-3; d_call: TRBD1; v_call: TRBV30; cdr3_aa: CAWNRGGNTIYF; cdr3_nt: TGTGCCTGGAACAGGGGGGGAAACACCATATATTTT
clone_size: -; j_call: TRBJ2-7; d_call: -; v_call: TRBV4-2; cdr3_aa: CASSLGATTLLYEQYF; cdr3_nt: TGTGCCAGCAGCCTAGGAGCTACTACTCTTCTCTACGAGCAGTACTTC
clone_size: -; j_call: TRBJ1-2; d_call: -; v_call: TRBV5-8; cdr3_aa: CASRPGLNSYGYTF; cdr3_nt: TGTGCCAGCCGGCCAGGATTAAACTCCTATGGCTACACCTTC
clone_size: -; j_call: TRBJ1-5; d_call: -; v_call: TRBV15; cdr3_aa: CATSRDSSNQPQHF; cdr3_nt: TGTGCCACCAGCAGAGATTCTTCCAATCAGCCCCAGCATTTT
clone_size: -; j_call: TRBJ2-1; d_call: TRBD2; v_call: TRBV4-3; cdr3_aa: CASSQEFSGGEQFF; cdr3_nt: TGCGCCAGCAGCCAAGAATTTAGCGGGGGGGAGCAGTTCTTC
clone_size: -; j_call: TRBJ2-7; d_call: -; v_call: TRBV5-5; cdr3_aa: CASSLAETVAYEQYF; cdr3_nt: TGTGCCAGCAGCTTGGCCGAGACAGTTGCCTACGAGCAGTACTTC
clone_size: -; j_call: TRBJ2-3; d_call: -; v_call: TRBV7-2; cdr3_aa: CASSLETSTDTQYF; cdr3_nt: TGTGCCAGCAGCTTGGAGACGAGCACAGATACGCAGTATTTT
clone_size: -; j_call: TRBJ1-3; d_call: -; v_call: TRBV7-7; cdr3_aa: CASSSGSSSGNTIYF; cdr3_nt: TGTGCCAGCAGCTCAGGAAGCTCCTCTGGAAACACCATATATTTT
clone_size: -; j_call: TRBJ2-5; d_call: TRBD2; v_call: TRBV7-9; cdr3_aa: CASSWLAGGRQETQYF; cdr3_nt: TGTGCCAGCAGCTGGCTAGCGGGGGGGCGCCAAGAGACCCAGTACTTC
clone_size: -; j_call: TRBJ1-2; d_call: TRBD1; v_call: TRBV9; cdr3_aa: CASSVAQGSDYGYTF; cdr3_nt: TGTGCCAGCAGCGTAGCACAGGGGTCGGACTATGGCTACACCTTC
clone_size: -; j_call: TRBJ1-1; d_call: -; v_call: TRBV9; cdr3_aa: CASSVDPQGTEAFF; cdr3_nt: TGTGCCAGCAGCGTAGACCCTCAGGGGACTGAAGCTTTCTTT
clone_size: -; j_call: TRBJ2-7; d_call: -; v_call: TRBV29-1; cdr3_aa: CSVAVQTGTYEQYF; cdr3_nt: TGCAGCGTCGCCGTCCAGACAGGCACCTACGAGCAGTACTTC
clone_size: once; j_call: TRBJ1-3; d_call: TRBD1; v_call: TRBV7-8; cdr3_aa: CASSLLPGGMGNTIYF; cdr3_nt: TGTGCCAGCAGCTTATTGCCAGGGGGCATGGGAAACACCATATATTTT
clone_size: -; j_call: TRBJ2-1; d_call: TRBD2; v_call: TRBV18; cdr3_aa: CASSPLGARLAGGHEQFF; cdr3_nt: TGTGCCAGCTCACCACTAGGGGCCCGACTAGCGGGGGGTCATGAGCAGTTCTTC
clone_size: -; j_call: TRBJ2-1; d_call: TRBD1; v_call: TRBV19; cdr3_aa: CASSHRGRSYNEQFF; cdr3_nt: TGTGCCAGTAGCCACAGGGGGCGATCCTACAATGAGCAGTTCTTC
clone_size: once; j_call: TRBJ2-5; d_call: TRBD2; v_call: TRBV5-1; cdr3_aa: CASSSVGLSGQETQYF; cdr3_nt: TGCGCCAGCAGCTCGGTGGGACTATCGGGCCAAGAGACCCAGTACTTC
clone_size: -; j_call: TRBJ1-5; d_call: TRBD1; v_call: TRBV5-8; cdr3_aa: CASSLVFGTGDNQPQHF; cdr3_nt: TGTGCCAGCAGCTTGGTATTCGGGACAGGGGACAATCAGCCCCAGCATTTT
clone_size: -; j_call: TRBJ2-7; d_call: TRBD1; v_call: TRBV30; cdr3_aa: CAWSVATLRQGSKQYF; cdr3_nt: TGTGCCTGGAGTGTAGCAACCCTTAGACAGGGTTCGAAGCAGTACTTC
clone_size: -; j_call: TRBJ2-7; d_call: -; v_call: TRBV19; cdr3_aa: CASSIGIPTGHNSYEQYF; cdr3_nt: TGTGCCAGTAGTATAGGTATCCCTACGGGACACAACTCCTACGAGCAGTACTTC
clone_size: -; j_call: TRBJ1-1; d_call: -; v_call: TRBV9; cdr3_aa: CASSVAVGVTDTEAFF; cdr3_nt: TGTGCCAGCAGCGTAGCTGTCGGGGTAACGGACACTGAAGCTTTCTTT
clone_size: -; j_call: TRBJ1-5; d_call: -; v_call: TRBV6-5; cdr3_aa: CASSYWVGQPQHF; cdr3_nt: TGTGCCAGCAGTTACTGGGTCGGGCAGCCCCAGCATTTT
clone_size: -; j_call: TRBJ2-2; d_call: TRBD1; v_call: TRBV10-3; cdr3_aa: CAIRERTGDRGRELFF; cdr3_nt: TGTGCCATAAGAGAACGCACGGGGGACAGGGGACGGGAGCTGTTTTTT
clone_size: -; j_call: TRBJ2-7; d_call: TRBD2; v_call: TRBV11-3; cdr3_aa: CASSPGGGGSSYEQYF; cdr3_nt: TGTGCCAGCAGCCCCGGGGGCGGGGGGTCATCCTACGAGCAGTACTTC
clone_size: -; j_call: TRBJ1-4; d_call: -; v_call: TRBV2; cdr3_aa: CASLGGKENEKLFF; cdr3_nt: TGTGCCTCCCTCGGGGGGAAGGAAAATGAAAAACTGTTTTTT
clone_size: -; j_call: TRBJ1-2; d_call: -; v_call: TRBV11-2; cdr3_aa: CASSLPGGVGYTF; cdr3_nt: TGTGCCAGCAGCCTCCCCGGGGGGGTCGGCTACACCTTC
clone_size: -; j_call: TRBJ1-4; d_call: TRBD1; v_call: TRBV18; cdr3_aa: CASSLAKGQTGKLFF; cdr3_nt: TGTGCCAGCTCCCTCGCCAAGGGACAGACAGGGAAACTGTTTTTT
clone_size: -; j_call: TRBJ1-3; d_call: -; v_call: TRBV29-1; cdr3_aa: CSISGLDTIYF; cdr3_nt: TGCAGTATCTCAGGGTTGGACACCATATATTTT
clone_size: -; j_call: TRBJ2-3; d_call: -; v_call: TRBV7-2; cdr3_aa: CASSFRGPDTQYF; cdr3_nt: TGTGCCAGCAGCTTCAGAGGGCCAGATACGCAGTATTTT
clone_size: once; j_call: TRBJ1-3; d_call: TRBD1; v_call: TRBV18; cdr3_aa: CASSPQGVSGNTIYF; cdr3_nt: TGTGCCAGCTCCCCACAGGGGGTATCTGGAAACACCATATATTTT
clone_size: -; j_call: TRBJ2-5; d_call: -; v_call: TRBV4-2; cdr3_aa: CASSQVRGGGGETQYF; cdr3_nt: TGTGCCAGCAGCCAAGTACGGGGCGGGGGCGGGGAGACCCAGTACTTC
clone_size: -; j_call: TRBJ2-1; d_call: TRBD2; v_call: TRBV7-3; cdr3_aa: CASSTGTTSRNEQFF; cdr3_nt: TGTGCCAGCAGCACCGGGACTACCTCCCGGAATGAGCAGTTCTTC
clone_size: -; j_call: TRBJ2-5; d_call: TRBD2; v_call: TRBV27; cdr3_aa: CASSLLGLAGEETQYF; cdr3_nt: TGTGCCAGCAGTCTCCTCGGACTAGCGGGGGAGGAGACCCAGTACTTC
clone_size: -; j_call: TRBJ2-5; d_call: -; v_call: TRBV28; cdr3_aa: CASSRTPQETQYF; cdr3_nt: TGTGCCAGCAGCAGGACACCTCAAGAGACCCAGTACTTC
clone_size: -; j_call: TRBJ2-2; d_call: TRBD2; v_call: TRBV7-2; cdr3_aa: CASSFGTRGATGELFF; cdr3_nt: TGTGCCAGCAGCTTCGGGACTAGGGGGGCCACCGGGGAGCTGTTTTTT
clone_size: -; j_call: TRBJ1-1; d_call: TRBD1; v_call: TRBV4-1; cdr3_aa: CASSQDRGQGANLNTEAFF; cdr3_nt: TGCGCCAGCAGCCAAGATCGGGGACAGGGGGCCAATTTAAACACTGAAGCTTTCTTT
clone_size: -; j_call: TRBJ2-5; d_call: TRBD2; v_call: TRBV7-9; cdr3_aa: CASSPGRGGGPPQETQYF; cdr3_nt: TGTGCCAGCAGCCCCGGGCGGGGCGGGGGGCCCCCACAAGAGACCCAGTACTTC
clone_size: -; j_call: TRBJ1-5; d_call: TRBD1; v_call: TRBV9; cdr3_aa: CASSPFDRGDQPQHF; cdr3_nt: TGTGCCAGCAGCCCCTTTGACAGGGGTGATCAGCCCCAGCATTTT
clone_size: -; j_call: TRBJ1-4; d_call: TRBD1; v_call: TRBV11-2; cdr3_aa: CASSWDRMDPSKLFF; cdr3_nt: TGTGCCAGCAGCTGGGACAGGATGGATCCCTCAAAACTGTTTTTT
clone_size: -; j_call: TRBJ1-2; d_call: -; v_call: TRBV5-6; cdr3_aa: CASSFAGMGGYTF; cdr3_nt: TGTGCCAGCAGCTTTGCAGGGATGGGTGGCTACACCTTC
clone_size: -; j_call: TRBJ2-7; d_call: TRBD1; v_call: TRBV30; cdr3_aa: CAWSPGGYEQYF; cdr3_nt: TGTGCCTGGAGCCCAGGGGGCTACGAGCAGTACTTC
clone_size: -; j_call: TRBJ1-1; d_call: TRBD1; v_call: TRBV6-5; cdr3_aa: CASSYAGTAPEAFF; cdr3_nt: TGTGCCAGCAGTTATGCCGGGACAGCGCCTGAAGCTTTCTTT
clone_size: -; j_call: TRBJ2-7; d_call: TRBD2; v_call: TRBV27; cdr3_aa: CASMRTSGAQTYEQYF; cdr3_nt: TGTGCCAGCATGAGGACTAGCGGGGCACAGACCTACGAGCAGTACTTC
clone_size: -; j_call: TRBJ2-7; d_call: -; v_call: TRBV9; cdr3_aa: CASSVGDTHYEQYF; cdr3_nt: TGTGCCAGCAGCGTAGGTGACACTCATTACGAGCAGTACTTC
clone_size: -; j_call: TRBJ1-2; d_call: TRBD1; v_call: TRBV6-5; cdr3_aa: CAARSGQVAQYGYTF; cdr3_nt: TGTGCCGCTCGATCGGGACAGGTCGCCCAATATGGCTACACCTTC
clone_size: -; j_call: TRBJ2-7; d_call: TRBD2; v_call: TRBV5-1; cdr3_aa: CASSFNGGTERGEQYF; cdr3_nt: TGCGCCAGCAGCTTCAATGGAGGGACGGAGCGGGGGGAGCAGTACTTC
clone_size: -; j_call: TRBJ2-7; d_call: TRBD1; v_call: TRBV5-6; cdr3_aa: CASSLLGAGGDYEQYF; cdr3_nt: TGTGCCAGCAGCTTGCTGGGGGCAGGGGGCGACTACGAGCAGTACTTC